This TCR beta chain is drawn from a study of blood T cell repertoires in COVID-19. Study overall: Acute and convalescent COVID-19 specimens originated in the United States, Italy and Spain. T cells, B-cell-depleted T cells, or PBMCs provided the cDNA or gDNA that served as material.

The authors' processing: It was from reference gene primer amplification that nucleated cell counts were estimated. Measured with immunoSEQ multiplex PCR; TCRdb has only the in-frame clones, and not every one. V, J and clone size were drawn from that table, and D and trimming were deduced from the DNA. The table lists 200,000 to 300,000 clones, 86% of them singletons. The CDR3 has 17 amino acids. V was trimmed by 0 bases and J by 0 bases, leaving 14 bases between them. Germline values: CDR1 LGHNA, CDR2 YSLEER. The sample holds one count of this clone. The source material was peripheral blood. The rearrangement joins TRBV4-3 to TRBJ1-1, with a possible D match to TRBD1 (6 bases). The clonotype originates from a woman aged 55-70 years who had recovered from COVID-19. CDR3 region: CASSQDRGGGLNTEAFF. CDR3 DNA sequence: TGCGCCAGCAGCCAAGATCGGGGCGGGGGGCTGAACACTGAAGCTTTCTTT.